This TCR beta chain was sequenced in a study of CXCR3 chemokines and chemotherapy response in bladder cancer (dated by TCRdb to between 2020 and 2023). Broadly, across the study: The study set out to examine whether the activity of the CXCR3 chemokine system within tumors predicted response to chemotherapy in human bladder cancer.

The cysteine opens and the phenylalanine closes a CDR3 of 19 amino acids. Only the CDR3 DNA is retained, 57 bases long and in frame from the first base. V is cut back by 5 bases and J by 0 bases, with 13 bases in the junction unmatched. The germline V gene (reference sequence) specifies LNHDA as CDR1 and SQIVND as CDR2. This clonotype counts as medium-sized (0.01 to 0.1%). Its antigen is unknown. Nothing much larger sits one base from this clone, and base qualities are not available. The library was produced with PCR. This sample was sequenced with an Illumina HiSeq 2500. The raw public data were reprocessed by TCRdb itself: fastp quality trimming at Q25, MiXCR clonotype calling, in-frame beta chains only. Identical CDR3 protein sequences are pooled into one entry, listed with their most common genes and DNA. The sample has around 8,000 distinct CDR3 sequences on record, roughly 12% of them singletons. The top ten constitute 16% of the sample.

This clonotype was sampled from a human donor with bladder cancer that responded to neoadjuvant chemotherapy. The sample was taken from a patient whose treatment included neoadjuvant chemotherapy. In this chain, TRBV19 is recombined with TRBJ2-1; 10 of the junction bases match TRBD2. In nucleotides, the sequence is TGTGCCAGTAGTGAAGGAGGTAGCGGGGGGACCCTCTCCTACAATGAGCAGTTCTTC. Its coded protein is CASSEGGSGGTLSYNEQFF.